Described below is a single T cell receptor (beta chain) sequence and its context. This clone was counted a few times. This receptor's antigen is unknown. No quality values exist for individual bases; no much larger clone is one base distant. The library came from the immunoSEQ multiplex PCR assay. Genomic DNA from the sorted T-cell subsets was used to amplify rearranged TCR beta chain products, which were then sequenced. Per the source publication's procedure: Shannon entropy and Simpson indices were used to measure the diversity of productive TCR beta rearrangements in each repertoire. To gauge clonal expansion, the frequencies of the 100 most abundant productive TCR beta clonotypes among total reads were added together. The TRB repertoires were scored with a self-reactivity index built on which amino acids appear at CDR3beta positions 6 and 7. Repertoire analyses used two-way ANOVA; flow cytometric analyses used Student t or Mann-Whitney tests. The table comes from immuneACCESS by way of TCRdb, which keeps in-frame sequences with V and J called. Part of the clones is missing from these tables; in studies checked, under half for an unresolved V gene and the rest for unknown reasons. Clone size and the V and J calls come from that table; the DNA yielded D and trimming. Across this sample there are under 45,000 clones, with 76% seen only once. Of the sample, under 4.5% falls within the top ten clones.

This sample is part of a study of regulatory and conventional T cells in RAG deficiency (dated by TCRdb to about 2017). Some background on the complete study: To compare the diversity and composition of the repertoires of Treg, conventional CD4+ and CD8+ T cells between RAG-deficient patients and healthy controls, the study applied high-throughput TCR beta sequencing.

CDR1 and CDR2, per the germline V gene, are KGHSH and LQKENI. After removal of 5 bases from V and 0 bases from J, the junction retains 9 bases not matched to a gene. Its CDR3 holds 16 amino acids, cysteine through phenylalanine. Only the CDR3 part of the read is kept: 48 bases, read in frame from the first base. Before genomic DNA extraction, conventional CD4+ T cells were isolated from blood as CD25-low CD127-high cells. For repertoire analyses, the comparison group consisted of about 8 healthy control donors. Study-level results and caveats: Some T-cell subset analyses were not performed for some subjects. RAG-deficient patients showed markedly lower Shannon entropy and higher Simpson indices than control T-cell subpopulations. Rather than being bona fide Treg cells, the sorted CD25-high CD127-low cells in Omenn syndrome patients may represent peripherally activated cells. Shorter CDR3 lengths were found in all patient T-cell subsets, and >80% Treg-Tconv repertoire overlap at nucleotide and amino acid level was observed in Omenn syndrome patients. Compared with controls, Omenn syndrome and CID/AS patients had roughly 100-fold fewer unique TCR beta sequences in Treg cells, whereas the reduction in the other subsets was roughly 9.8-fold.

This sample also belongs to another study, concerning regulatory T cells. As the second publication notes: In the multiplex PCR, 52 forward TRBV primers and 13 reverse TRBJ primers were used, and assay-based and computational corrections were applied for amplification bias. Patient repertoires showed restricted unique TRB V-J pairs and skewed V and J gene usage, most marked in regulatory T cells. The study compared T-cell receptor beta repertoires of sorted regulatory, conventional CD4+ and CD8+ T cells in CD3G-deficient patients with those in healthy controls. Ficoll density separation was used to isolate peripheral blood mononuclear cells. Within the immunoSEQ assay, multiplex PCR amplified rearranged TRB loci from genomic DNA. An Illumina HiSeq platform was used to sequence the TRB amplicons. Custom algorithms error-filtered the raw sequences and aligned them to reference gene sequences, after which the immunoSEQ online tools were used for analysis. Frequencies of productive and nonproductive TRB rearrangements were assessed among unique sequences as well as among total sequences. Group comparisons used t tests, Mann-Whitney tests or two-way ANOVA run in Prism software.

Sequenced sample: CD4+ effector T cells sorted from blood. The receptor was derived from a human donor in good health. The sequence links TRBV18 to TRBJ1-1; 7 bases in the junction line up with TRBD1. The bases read TGTGCCAGCTCAATGACAGGGAGGAAGATGAACACTGAAGCTTTCTTT. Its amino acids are CASSMTGRKMNTEAFF.